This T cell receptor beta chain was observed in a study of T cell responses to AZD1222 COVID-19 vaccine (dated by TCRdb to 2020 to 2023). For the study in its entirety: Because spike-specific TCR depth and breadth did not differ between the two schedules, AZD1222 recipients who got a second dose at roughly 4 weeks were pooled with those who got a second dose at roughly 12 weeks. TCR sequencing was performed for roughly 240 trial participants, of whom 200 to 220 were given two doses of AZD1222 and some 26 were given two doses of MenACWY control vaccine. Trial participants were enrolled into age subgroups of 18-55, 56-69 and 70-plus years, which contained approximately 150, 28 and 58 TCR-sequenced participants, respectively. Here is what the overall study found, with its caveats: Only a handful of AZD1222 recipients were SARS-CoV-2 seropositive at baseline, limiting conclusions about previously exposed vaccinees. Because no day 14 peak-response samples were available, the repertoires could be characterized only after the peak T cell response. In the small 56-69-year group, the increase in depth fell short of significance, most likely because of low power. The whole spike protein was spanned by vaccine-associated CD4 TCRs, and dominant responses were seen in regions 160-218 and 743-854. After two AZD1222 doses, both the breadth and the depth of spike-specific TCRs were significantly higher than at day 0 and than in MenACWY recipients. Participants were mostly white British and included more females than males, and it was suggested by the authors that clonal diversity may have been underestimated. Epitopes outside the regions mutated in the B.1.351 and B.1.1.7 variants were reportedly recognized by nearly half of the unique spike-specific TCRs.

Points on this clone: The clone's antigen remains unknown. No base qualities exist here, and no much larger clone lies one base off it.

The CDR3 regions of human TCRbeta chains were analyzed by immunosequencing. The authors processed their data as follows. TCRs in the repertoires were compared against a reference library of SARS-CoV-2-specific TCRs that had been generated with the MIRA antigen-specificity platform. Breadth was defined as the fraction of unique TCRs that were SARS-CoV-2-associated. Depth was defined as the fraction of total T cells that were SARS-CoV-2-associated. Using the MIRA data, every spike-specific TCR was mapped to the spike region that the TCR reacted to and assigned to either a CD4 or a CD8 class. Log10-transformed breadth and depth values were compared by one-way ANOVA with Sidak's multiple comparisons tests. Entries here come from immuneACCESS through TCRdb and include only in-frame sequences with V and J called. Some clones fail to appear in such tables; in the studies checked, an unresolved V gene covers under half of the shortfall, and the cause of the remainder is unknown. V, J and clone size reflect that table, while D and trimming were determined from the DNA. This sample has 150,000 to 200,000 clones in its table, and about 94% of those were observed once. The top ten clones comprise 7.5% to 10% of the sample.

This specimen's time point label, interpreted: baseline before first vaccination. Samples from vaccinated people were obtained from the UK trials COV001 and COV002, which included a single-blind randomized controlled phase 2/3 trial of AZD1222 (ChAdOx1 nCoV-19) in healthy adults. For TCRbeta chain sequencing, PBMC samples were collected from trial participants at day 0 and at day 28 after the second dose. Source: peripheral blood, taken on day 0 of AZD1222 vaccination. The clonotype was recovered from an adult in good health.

The CDR3 is CASSLEAGGATDTQYF. In nucleotide form, the sequence is TGCGCCAGCAGCTTGGAGGCGGGAGGCGCCACAGATACGCAGTATTTT. The sequence joins TRBV5-1 to TRBJ2-3, with 8 bases in between that match TRBD2. V is trimmed back by 0 bases and J by 2 bases, and the junction contains 5 bases that no gene match accounts for. Its CDR3 holds 16 amino acids, cysteine through phenylalanine. Of the read, only the CDR3 DNA is kept; its 48 bases are in frame from base 1. CDR1 is given as SGHRS and CDR2 as YFSETQ, both from the germline V gene. The full variable domain, with segments outside the CDR3 supplied by the reference TRBV5-1 and TRBJ2-3 proteins, appears as KAGVTQTPRYLIKTRGQQVTLSCSPISGHRSVSWYQQTPGQGLQFLFEYFSETQRNKGNFPGRFSGRQFSNSRSEMNVSTLELGDSALYLCASSLEAGGATDTQYFGPGTRLTVL.